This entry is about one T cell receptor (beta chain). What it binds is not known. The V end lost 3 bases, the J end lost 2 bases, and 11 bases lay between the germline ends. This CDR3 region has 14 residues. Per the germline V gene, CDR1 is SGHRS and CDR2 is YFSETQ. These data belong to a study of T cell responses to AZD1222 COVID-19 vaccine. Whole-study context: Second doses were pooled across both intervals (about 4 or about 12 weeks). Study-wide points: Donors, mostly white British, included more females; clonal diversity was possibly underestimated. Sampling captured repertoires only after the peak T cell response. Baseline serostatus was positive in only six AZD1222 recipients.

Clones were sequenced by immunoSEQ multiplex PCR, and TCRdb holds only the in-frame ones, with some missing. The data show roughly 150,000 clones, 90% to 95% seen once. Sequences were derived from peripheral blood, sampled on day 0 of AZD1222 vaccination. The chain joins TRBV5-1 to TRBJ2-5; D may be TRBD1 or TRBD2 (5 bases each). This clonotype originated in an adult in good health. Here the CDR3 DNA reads TGCGCCAGCAGCTGGGGGACGGAGCAAGAGACCCAGTACTTC. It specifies CASSWGTEQETQYF.